The 29 T cell receptor beta chains presented below share a single source sample, sequenced in a study of identifying expanded T cells in peripheral blood. Assay: immunoSEQ multiplex PCR; the TCRdb copy retains only in-frame clones and omits some. The top ten clones hold 3.5% to 5.5% of a sample with 75,000 to 95,000 clones, 85% of them seen once. The sequenced sample was blood. These receptors originate from a person between 18 and 75 years old in good health.

The genes are TRBV14 and TRBJ2-1; perhaps D is TRBD1 or TRBD2 (5 bases each). Germline-derived CDR1 and CDR2 are SGHDN and FVKESK. The CDR3 spans 15 residues. With 3 bases removed from V and 6 bases from J, the gap between germline ends came to 15 bases. The CDR3 nucleotides read TGTGCCAGCAGCCAGGGACGACCCCTTGGCAATGAGCAGTTCTTC. Protein: CASSQGRPLGNEQFF.

This rearrangement joins TRBV4-1 to TRBJ2-1; 15 positions agree with TRBD2. This CDR3 spans 19 amino acids. The V gene end was trimmed by 4 bases and the J gene end by 2 bases; junction bases not matched to a gene: 9. CDR1 is MGHRA, CDR2 YSYEKL, per germline. The CDR3: CASSPGGLAGGKAYNEQFF. The CDR3 coding sequence is TGCGCCAGCAGCCCAGGGGGACTAGCGGGGGGCAAGGCCTACAATGAGCAGTTCTTC.

On this clone itself: Other DNA sequences in the same sample also yield this CDR3. This sequence joins TRBV10-3 and TRBJ1-1; D remains unclear. There are 11 residues in the CDR3. Trimming took 8 bases from V and 1 from J, leaving 5 bases between them. Germline V lookup: CDR1 ENHRY, CDR2 SYGVKD. The CDR3 loop is CAIRGNTEAFF. CDR3 DNA sequence: TGTGCCATCCGGGGGAACACTGAAGCTTTCTTT.

Only one count was recorded for this clone. The chain has TRBV7-8 and TRBJ2-7; either TRBD1 or TRBD2 may fit D (5 bases each). Germline CDR1 and CDR2: SGHVS and FQNEAQ. The CDR3 runs to 13 residues. The V end was cut by 10 bases, the J end by 3 bases, with 16 bases between. The CDR3 DNA is TGTGCCACCTCTAATGGGGACCTCTACGAGCAGTACTTC. Its protein product is CATSNGDLYEQYF.

The chain links TRBV7-2 to TRBJ2-2, with a tentative D call TRBD1 (5 bases). Germline assignment: CDR1 SGHTA and CDR2 FQGNSA. V shed 3 bases and J shed 6 bases, with 11 bases lying between them. CDR3 size: 14 residues. CDR3 in DNA: TGTGCCAGCAGCTTCCGCAGGGAAGCCGGGGAGCTGTTTTTT. The encoded protein is CASSFRREAGELFF.

The chain uses TRBV5-1 and TRBJ2-3; D not resolved. CDR3 length: 17 residues. The V and J ends lost 0 bases and 0 bases respectively, with 14 bases between them. Germline CDR1 SGHRS, CDR2 YFSETQ. CDR3 in amino acids: CASSLGSARGSTDTQYF. The DNA for the CDR3 is TGCGCCAGCAGCTTGGGCAGCGCGCGTGGCAGCACAGATACGCAGTATTTT.

The chain is built from TRBV6-5 and TRBJ2-1, with unresolved D. CDR3 length equals 14 residues. Deletions cut 0 bases from V and 7 bases from J, with 10 bases between. Germline V gene sequence: CDR1 MNHEY, CDR2 SVGAGI. In nucleotides, the CDR3 is TGTGCCAGCAGTTACTCGTATGGAGCGAATGAGCAGTTCTTC. Translated: CASSYSYGANEQFF.

The DNA of the CDR3 is TGCGCCAGCAGCTCGGGGGACAGGGGGCATGAGGGGACCCAGTACTTC. Translation gives CASSSGDRGHEGTQYF. V usage is TRBV5-1 and J usage is TRBJ2-5, with 12 bases identical to TRBD1. The CDR3 spans 16 residues. With V trimmed by 3 bases and J by 7 bases, 10 bases remained unmatched. Germline CDR1 reads SGHRS; CDR2 reads YFSETQ.

This chain joins TRBV7-6 and TRBJ2-3; D remains unclear. The V gene lost 5 bases and the J gene lost 2 bases, with 8 bases spanning the gap. This CDR3 has 13 amino acids. CDR1 and CDR2 (germline): SGHVS, FNYEAQ. CDR3 nucleotide sequence: TGTGCCAGCAGCCGCCGAATCACAGATACGCAGTATTTT. Encoded protein: CASSRRITDTQYF. Variable domain in full (rest from reference TRBV7-6 and TRBJ2-3): GAGVSQSPRYKVTKRGQDVALRCDPISGHVSLYWYRQALGQGPEFLTYFNYEAQQDKSGLPNDRFSAERPEGSISTLTIQRTEQRDSAMYRCASSRRITDTQYFGPGTRLTVL.

This chain uses TRBV6-5 with TRBJ2-7, with 7 bases matching TRBD1. Germline V gene sequence: CDR1 MNHEY, CDR2 SVGAGI. The CDR3 consists of 14 residues. J was trimmed by 1 base and V by 6 bases; bases with no gene match: 6. The CDR3 loop reads CASSRRDSSYEQYF. The CDR3 bases are TGTGCCAGCAGCCGCCGGGACAGTTCCTACGAGCAGTACTTC.

V usage is TRBV5-1 and J usage is TRBJ1-2; TRBD1 agrees at 8 bases. The CDR3 consists of 15 residues. Germline V CDR1 and CDR2: SGHRS, YFSETQ. Trimming cost V 3 bases and J 5 bases; bases outside gene matches: 9. The CDR3 sequence: CASSSPDRGDYGYTF. CDR3 sequence (DNA): TGCGCCAGCAGCTCGCCCGACAGGGGTGATTATGGCTACACCTTC.

This chain links TRBV29-1 with TRBJ1-2, with D maybe TRBD1 (5 bases). CDR1 and CDR2 (germline): SQVTM, ANQGSEA. V lost 4 bases and J 6 bases, leaving 15 bases between the germline ends. The CDR3 is 13 residues long. The CDR3 coding sequence is TGCAGCGTTGGGGACGTCAATTCGGATGGCTACACCTTC. Its translation is CSVGDVNSDGYTF.

The gene calls are TRBV6-1 and TRBJ1-5; tentative D call: TRBD1 (5 bases). Germline CDR1 reads MNHNS; CDR2 reads SASEGT. This CDR3 contains 18 residues. V was clipped by 4 bases and J by 0 bases, with 19 bases between them. The CDR3 region has the DNA TGTGCCAGCAGTGGTACCTCGATCTGGGGGAATAGCAATCAGCCCCAGCATTTT. Protein: CASSGTSIWGNSNQPQHF.

CDR3 bases: TGTGCCAGTAGTATTGACAGGGTAGTCTATGGCTACACCTTC. Translating it yields CASSIDRVVYGYTF. The V and J genes are TRBV19 and TRBJ1-2; TRBD1 matches 7 bases. V dropped 3 bases and J dropped 4; count of bases not matched to a gene: 5. Germline V gene data show CDR1 as LNHDA and CDR2 as SQIVND (reference sequence). This CDR3 is built from 14 residues.

The rearrangement links TRBV19 to TRBJ1-1; 7 positions match TRBD1. The germline V gene encodes CDR1 LNHDA and CDR2 SQIVND (reference sequence). The CDR3 length is 12 residues. V was clipped by 10 bases and J by 10 bases; unmatched bases: 12. Here the CDR3 DNA reads TGTGCCACCCGCGGCGGAGGGGGCAGAGCTTTCTTT. The encoded protein is CATRGGGGRAFF.

The chain recombines TRBV18 with TRBJ1-2; 12 bases match TRBD1. Germline V gene data show CDR1 as KGHSH and CDR2 as LQKENI. J was trimmed by 7 bases and V by 5 bases; bases with no gene match: 11. The CDR3 consists of 16 residues. CDR3 protein: CASSSNTGTGGRGYTF. The CDR3 DNA follows: TGTGCCAGCTCATCAAATACCGGGACAGGGGGCCGTGGCTACACCTTC. The full variable domain, with the rest looked up from reference TRBV18 and TRBJ1-2, is NAGVMQNPRHLVRRRGQEARLRCSPMKGHSHVYWYRQLPEEGLKFMVYLQKENIIDESGMPKERFSAEFPKEGPSILRIQQVVRGDSAAYFCASSSNTGTGGRGYTFGSGTRLTVV.

CDR3 DNA: TGTGCCAGCAGTTTCCGGGGGGACCCAAATCAAGAGACCCAGTACTTC. It codes for CASSFRGDPNQETQYF. The gene calls are TRBV7-9 and TRBJ2-5; 7 bases are a match to TRBD2. V lost 6 bases to trimming and J lost 2 bases; unmatched junction nucleotides: 12. Germline V gives CDR1 SEHNR, CDR2 FQNEAQ (reference sequence). The CDR3 sequence is 16 residues long.

The chain combines TRBV7-7 with TRBJ2-5; D might be TRBD1 (6 bases). Trimming shortened V by 7 bases and J by 5 bases, and 17 bases separated the two germline ends. The germline gives CDR1 SSHAT, CDR2 FNYEAQ (reference sequence). This CDR3 comprises 14 residues. CDR3 sequence: CASTGLGQFETQYF. DNA of the CDR3: TGTGCCAGCACCGGTCTTGGACAGTTTGAGACCCAGTACTTC.

This clone was observed a single time. The V and J genes are TRBV6-5 and TRBJ1-1; 7 nucleotides match TRBD1. The CDR3 is 13 residues long. Germline trimming cut 9 bases from V and 3 bases from J; bases unmatched to any gene: 7. Germline-derived CDR1 and CDR2 are MNHEY and SVGAGI. DNA for the CDR3: TGTGCCAGTTCCACAGGGGTGGACACTGAAGCTTTCTTT. Protein product: CASSTGVDTEAFF.

The rearrangement links TRBV18 to TRBJ1-6, with D possibly TRBD1 on 6 matching bases. V lost 2 bases, J lost 12 bases, and 17 bases lay in between. Looked up from germline, CDR1 is KGHSH and CDR2 is LQKENI. The length of the CDR3 is 15 residues. The CDR3, as DNA: TGTGCCAGCTCACCAAGGTCAGCACAGGGAGAACCCCTCCACTTT. Translating gives CASSPRSAQGEPLHF. Full variable domain (missing parts from reference TRBV18 and TRBJ1-6): NAGVMQNPRHLVRRRGQEARLRCSPMKGHSHVYWYRQLPEEGLKFMVYLQKENIIDESGMPKERFSAEFPKEGPSILRIQQVVRGDSAAYFCASSPRSAQGEPLHFGNGTRLTVT.

The chain has TRBV5-4 and TRBJ1-3; D remains unclear. V shed 0 bases and J shed 8 bases, with 18 bases lying between them. Germline V gene data show CDR1 as SGHNT and CDR2 as YYREEE (reference sequence). This CDR3 has 16 amino acids. The CDR3 spells CASSLAGDPYLDTIYF. The DNA for the CDR3 is TGTGCCAGCAGCTTGGCTGGCGATCCCTATTTAGACACCATATATTTT. Full variable domain (rest looked up from reference TRBV5-4 and TRBJ1-3): ETGVTQSPTHLIKTRGQQVTLRCSSQSGHNTVSWYQQALGQGPQFIFQYYREEENGRGNFPPRFSGLQFPNYSSELNVNALELDDSALYLCASSLAGDPYLDTIYFGEGSWLTVV.

This chain links TRBV7-9 with TRBJ2-5, with a weak D call TRBD2 (6 bases). There are 16 residues in the CDR3. V lost 1 base and J lost 3, with 15 bases in between. Germline CDR1 reads SEHNR; CDR2 reads FQNEAQ (reference sequence). CDR3 bases: TGTGCCAGCAGCTTAGTGGAGGGACGTGGGGAAGAGACCCAGTACTTC. It is translated as CASSLVEGRGEETQYF.

This clone occurred a few times. The chain uses TRBV19 and TRBJ1-1; D is ambiguous. V lost 5 bases and J lost 4, with 14 bases in between. Per germline, CDR1 LNHDA and CDR2 SQIVND (reference sequence). The CDR3 contains 14 residues. CDR3 protein: CASSDGGYVTEAFF. The CDR3 nucleotides read TGTGCCAGTAGTGATGGAGGGTATGTCACTGAAGCTTTCTTT.

This clone is a singleton in its sample. CDR3 sequence (DNA): TGTGCCAGCAGCGCCGGGACAGGGGCCTCCTATGGCTACACCTTC. Its translation is CASSAGTGASYGYTF. This rearrangement joins TRBV5-4 to TRBJ1-2, with 10 bases that match TRBD1. CDR3 size: 15 residues. V trimming: 4 bases; J trimming: 4 bases; junction bases outside the gene matches: 7. The germline gives CDR1 SGHNT, CDR2 YYREEE (reference sequence).

CDR3 amino acids: CASSPTGVTDTQYF. CDR3 in DNA: TGCGCCAGCAGCCCAACAGGGGTCACAGATACGCAGTATTTT. This chain joins TRBV5-1 and TRBJ2-3; the match to TRBD1 covers 7 bases. V gave up 4 bases and J gave up 2 bases; unmatched junction bases: 4. The CDR3 has 14 residues. Germline CDR1 is SGHRS and CDR2 is YFSETQ.

V and J are TRBV19 and TRBJ2-6; D might be TRBD1 (5 bases). Trimming took 2 bases from V and 1 from J, leaving 6 bases between them. The length of the CDR3 is 15 residues. In germline, CDR1 is LNHDA, CDR2 SQIVND (reference sequence). In DNA form, the CDR3 reads TGTGCCAGTAGTATATCAGGGTCTGGGGCCAACGTCCTGACTTTC. Protein product: CASSISGSGANVLTF.

The genes are TRBV7-9 and TRBJ1-2, with 10 bases aligning to TRBD1. CDR3 length equals 17 residues. Germline-derived CDR1 and CDR2 are SEHNR and FQNEAQ (reference sequence). With 0 bases clipped from V and 0 bases from J, the junction kept 4 bases outside the gene matches. DNA of the CDR3: TGTGCCAGCAGCTTAGCGGGACAGGGGCCTTCTAACTATGGCTACACCTTC. Its protein product is CASSLAGQGPSNYGYTF.

This clone was seen once. The chain has TRBV18 and TRBJ2-1; 8 bases line up with TRBD1. The germline CDR1 and CDR2 sequences are KGHSH and LQKENI. CDR3 length equals 15 residues. V trimming: 5 bases; J trimming: 5 bases; junction bases outside the gene matches: 8. The CDR3, as DNA: TGTGCCAGCTCAATTGACAGGGGAAGGGACAATGAGCAGTTCTTC. Translated: CASSIDRGRDNEQFF.

Only one count was recorded for this clone. CDR3 loop: CASSLWSGYGYTF. The CDR3 DNA reads as TGTGCCAGCAGTTTATGGTCGGGCTATGGCTACACCTTC. The chain employs TRBV27 and TRBJ1-2; D remains ambiguous. CDR1 is MNHEY, CDR2 SMNVEV, per germline (reference sequence). The germline V and J ends were trimmed by 1 base and 4 bases, with 7 bases remaining between them. The CDR3 spans 13 residues.